These 13 T cell receptor beta chains came from one sample sequenced in a study of blood T cell repertoires in COVID-19. Sequenced by immunoSEQ multiplex PCR; TCRdb stores in-frame clones only, minus some. This table has about 410,000 clones, nearly 90% appearing once. The sequenced sample consisted of PBMCs or T cells enriched from blood (not recorded which). The origin of the receptors is a woman aged 30 to 39 who had recovered from COVID-19.

This clone appeared many times. This chain uses TRBV7-9 with TRBJ1-1; D gene ambiguous. This CDR3 has 12 residues. V gave up 2 bases and J gave up 1 base, with 2 bases separating them. CDR1 is SEHNR and CDR2 is FQNEAQ in the germline V gene (reference sequence). The CDR3: CASSLQNTEAFF. DNA for the CDR3: TGTGCCAGCAGCTTACAGAACACTGAAGCTTTCTTT. Full variable domain (outside the CDR3, taken from reference TRBV7-9 and TRBJ1-1): DTGVSQNPRHKITKRGQNVTFRCDPISEHNRLYWYRQTLGQGPEFLTYFQNEAQLEKSRLLSDRFSAERPKGSFSTLEIQRTEQGDSAMYLCASSLQNTEAFFGQGTRLTVV.

The CDR3 DNA reads TGTGCCAGCATAGGACAGGGGAGTTTGAACTATGGCTACACCTTC. Translation: CASIGQGSLNYGYTF. The genes are TRBV2 and TRBJ1-2, with 9 bases that match TRBD1. J was trimmed by 2 bases and V by 7 bases; bases with no gene match: 8. From germline, CDR1 is SNHLY and CDR2 FYNNEI. The CDR3 sequence is 15 residues long.

The chain joins TRBV30 to TRBJ1-1; D is unresolved. The CDR3 is made up of 15 amino acids. Trimming removed 2 bases from V and 4 bases from J, with 17 bases in between. CDR1 GTSNPN and CDR2 SVGIG come from the germline V gene (reference sequence). As DNA, the CDR3 is TGTGCCTGGAGTCCTAGAGTAACGAGGTTCACTGAAGCTTTCTTT. Translating it yields CAWSPRVTRFTEAFF. Drawing the rest from reference TRBV30 and TRBJ1-1, the complete variable domain is SQTIHQWPATLVQPVGSPLSLECTVEGTSNPNLYWYRQAAGRGLQLLFYSVGIGQISSEVPQNLSASRPQDRQFILSSKKLLLSDSGFYLCAWSPRVTRFTEAFFGQGTRLTVV.

The chain employs TRBV7-9 and TRBJ1-2; 9 nucleotides agree with TRBD1. V gave up 0 bases and J gave up 2 bases; unmatched junction bases: 7. The length of the CDR3 is 17 residues. Per the germline V gene, CDR1 is SEHNR and CDR2 is FQNEAQ (reference sequence). Here the CDR3 reads CASSLAGTGPLNYGYTF. Written as DNA, the CDR3 is TGTGCCAGCAGCTTAGCCGGGACAGGGCCTTTGAACTATGGCTACACCTTC.

The chain has TRBV9 and TRBJ2-1; the D gene is possibly TRBD2 (6 bases). The CDR3 is made up of 17 amino acids. The germline V and J ends were trimmed by 3 bases and 3 bases, with 19 bases remaining between them. Germline V gene lookup returns CDR1 SGDLS and CDR2 YYNGEE. CDR3 in DNA: TGTGCCAGCAGCGATCTCGGAGGCGGGACGAACTACAATGAGCAGTTCTTC. Translation gives CASSDLGGGTNYNEQFF. Full variable domain (missing parts from reference TRBV9 and TRBJ2-1): DSGVTQTPKHLITATGQRVTLRCSPRSGDLSVYWYQQSLDQGLQFLIQYYNGEERAKGNILERFSAQQFPDLHSELNLSSLELGDSALYFCASSDLGGGTNYNEQFFGPGTRLTVL.

This chain connects TRBV28 to TRBJ1-5; D not resolved. V lost 0 bases, J lost 4 bases, and 7 bases lay in between. CDR1 is MDHEN and CDR2 is SYDVKM in the germline V gene. The CDR3 is made up of 14 amino acids. The CDR3 here is CASSLWTSNQPQHF. The CDR3 DNA is TGTGCCAGCAGTTTATGGACATCAAATCAGCCCCAGCATTTT.

The chain combines TRBV6-6 with TRBJ2-7, with 13 positions matching TRBD2. This CDR3 region has 17 residues. With 5 bases clipped from V and 0 bases from J, the junction kept 7 bases outside the gene matches. Germline V gene lookup returns CDR1 MNHNY and CDR2 SVGAGI (reference sequence). CDR3 loop: CASSRLAGGPSSYEQYF. The CDR3 region has the DNA TGTGCCAGCAGTCGACTAGCGGGGGGTCCCAGCTCCTACGAGCAGTACTTC.

This clone was detected only a few times. The rearrangement links TRBV2 to TRBJ1-2; D is ambiguous. Germline V gene data show CDR1 as SNHLY and CDR2 as FYNNEI. CDR3 length equals 15 residues. Trimming took off 6 bases at V and 1 base at J, with 15 bases between the two ends. The CDR3 bases are TGTGCCAGCAGGCGGGCAGTAGAAGTTAACTATGGCTACACCTTC. Translation gives CASRRAVEVNYGYTF.

As to this clone: The junction and the germline gene differ at one end; a read error may be behind it. This rearrangement joins TRBV28 to TRBJ2-1, with D possibly TRBD1 on 5 matching bases. The CDR3 sequence is 15 residues long. Germline V gene sequence: CDR1 MDHEN, CDR2 SYDVKM. The CDR3 here is CASSWFVTAYNEQFF. The CDR3 nucleotides read TGTGCCAGCAGTTGGTTTGTGACAGCCTATAATGAGCAGTTCTTC.

The rearrangement uses TRBV10-3 and TRBJ1-2; 10 nucleotides align to TRBD1. The CDR3 length is 13 residues. Per the germline V gene, CDR1 is ENHRY and CDR2 is SYGVKD. Trimming removed 11 bases from V and 4 bases from J; junction bases left unmatched: 7. The CDR3 coding sequence is TGTGCCCTGGGACAGGGGAATGGCTATGGCTACACCTTC. Its protein product is CALGQGNGYGYTF.

This clone was seen only once. The chain recombines TRBV6-5 with TRBJ1-4; D ambiguous. Trimming removed 10 bases from V and 6 bases from J, with 15 bases in between. Germline assignment: CDR1 MNHEY and CDR2 SVGAGI. CDR3 length: 13 residues. In nucleotides, the CDR3 is TGTGCCACCAGCAACAGACACGATGAAAAACTGTTTTTT. It translates to CATSNRHDEKLFF.

The genes are TRBV6-5 and TRBJ1-1; no clear D. The CDR3 is 15 amino acids. CDR1 is MNHEY and CDR2 is SVGAGI in the germline V gene. Trimming cost V 5 bases and J 1 base, with 14 bases left between them. The CDR3: CASSPHEASNTEAFF. DNA of the CDR3: TGTGCCAGCAGTCCTCATGAGGCGTCGAACACTGAAGCTTTCTTT.

Only a few counts were recorded for this clone. V usage is TRBV30 and J usage is TRBJ1-5, with TRBD1 as a possible D gene (6 bases). The CDR3 covers 15 residues. CDR1 is GTSNPN and CDR2 is SVGIG in the germline V gene (reference sequence). Trimming removed 2 bases at V and 4 bases at J, with 15 bases between. The CDR3 region has the DNA TGTGCCTGGAGTCATCAAGGACAGTGGAATCAGCCCCAGCATTTT. This gives the protein CAWSHQGQWNQPQHF.